The clone carrying this T cell receptor beta chain was counted a few times. Researchers made TCR beta libraries by using iRepertoire HTBI primers and running Arm-PCR on CDR3 regions. Using its own MiXCR run on the multiplex PCR reads, TCRdb lists one record per CDR3 protein. The sample shows more than 650,000 distinct CDR3 sequences, roughly 30% of them seen only once. Time point reported: persistent/refractory GD, antithyroid drugs over 5 years with positive TRAb. RNA from PBMCs was the source of the TCR library. The CDR3 is 13 residues long. V lost 2 bases and J 11 bases, leaving 15 bases between the germline ends. Germline assignment: CDR1 MDHEN and CDR2 SYDVKM. This sample is drawn from a study of regulatory T cells in long-lasting Graves disease.

The sample in question was peripheral blood mononuclear cells (PBMCs), obtained when the disease was refractory, from a patient treated with antithyroid drugs. The clonotype comes from a female donor with Graves disease. V and J are TRBV28 and TRBJ1-1; the D gene is possibly TRBD1 (5 bases). The CDR3 region has the DNA TGTGCCAGCAGTTTAAGGGTCGGGGGTCGGGCTTTCTTT. Translation gives CASSLRVGGRAFF.